This TCR beta chain appears in the sequencing data of a study of spatial heterogeneity in lung cancer. One entry per CDR3 protein, called by TCRdb with MiXCR from the 5' RACE reads. The data hold under 1,500 distinct CDR3 sequences, with approximately 20% observed a single time. Time point specified: sample taken at primary tumor resection. The 65 or so donors had untreated early-stage non-small cell lung cancer. No cell sorting; template was whole RNA from tumor, lung tissue or PBMC. The study's findings and limits: In tumors, expanded intratumoral alpha and beta TCR counts tracked mutation counts.

By share, this clonotype ranks as medium-sized. Its antigen is not known. The CDR3 is 19 amino acids. Per germline, CDR1 SGHAT and CDR2 FQNNGV. Trimming shortened V by 0 bases and J by 4 bases, and 19 bases separated the two germline ends. The V gene is TRBV11-2, the J gene TRBJ2-6; TRBD1 might be the D (5 bases). This sequence was found in a male donor with early-stage non-small cell lung cancer. Material: lung tumor tissue, obtained at surgery. Written as DNA, the CDR3 is TGTGCCAGCAGCTTAGACAGGGTGCCCTCTAGTTCCGGGGCCAACGTCCTGACTTTC. This sequence encodes CASSLDRVPSSSGANVLTF.